This paragraph covers one T cell receptor (beta chain) sequence. Original processing notes: Estimates of nucleated cell counts were drawn from the amplification of reference gene primers. Assay used: immunoSEQ multiplex PCR; TCRdb lists only in-frame clones, some missing. V, J and clone size reflect that table, while D and trimming were determined from the DNA. Among a few hundred thousand clones, 70% to 85% were seen once, and the ten largest hold more than 1.2%. The CDR3 has 10 residues. Trimming stripped 7 bases from V and 13 bases from J, with 11 bases between. The source of the sample is a study of blood T cell repertoires in COVID-19. As for the study in general: Both acute and convalescent COVID-19 samples were obtained from the United States, Italy and Spain.

This clonotype was sampled from a woman aged 40-49 years who had recovered from COVID-19. The chain employs TRBV23-1 and TRBJ2-1, with D unclear. TRBV23-1 is noted as an ORF with a role that remains uncertain. Material for sequencing was peripheral blood. The DNA of the CDR3 is TGCGCCAGCACCGGTGGTAGCCAGTTCTTC. It specifies CASTGGSQFF.